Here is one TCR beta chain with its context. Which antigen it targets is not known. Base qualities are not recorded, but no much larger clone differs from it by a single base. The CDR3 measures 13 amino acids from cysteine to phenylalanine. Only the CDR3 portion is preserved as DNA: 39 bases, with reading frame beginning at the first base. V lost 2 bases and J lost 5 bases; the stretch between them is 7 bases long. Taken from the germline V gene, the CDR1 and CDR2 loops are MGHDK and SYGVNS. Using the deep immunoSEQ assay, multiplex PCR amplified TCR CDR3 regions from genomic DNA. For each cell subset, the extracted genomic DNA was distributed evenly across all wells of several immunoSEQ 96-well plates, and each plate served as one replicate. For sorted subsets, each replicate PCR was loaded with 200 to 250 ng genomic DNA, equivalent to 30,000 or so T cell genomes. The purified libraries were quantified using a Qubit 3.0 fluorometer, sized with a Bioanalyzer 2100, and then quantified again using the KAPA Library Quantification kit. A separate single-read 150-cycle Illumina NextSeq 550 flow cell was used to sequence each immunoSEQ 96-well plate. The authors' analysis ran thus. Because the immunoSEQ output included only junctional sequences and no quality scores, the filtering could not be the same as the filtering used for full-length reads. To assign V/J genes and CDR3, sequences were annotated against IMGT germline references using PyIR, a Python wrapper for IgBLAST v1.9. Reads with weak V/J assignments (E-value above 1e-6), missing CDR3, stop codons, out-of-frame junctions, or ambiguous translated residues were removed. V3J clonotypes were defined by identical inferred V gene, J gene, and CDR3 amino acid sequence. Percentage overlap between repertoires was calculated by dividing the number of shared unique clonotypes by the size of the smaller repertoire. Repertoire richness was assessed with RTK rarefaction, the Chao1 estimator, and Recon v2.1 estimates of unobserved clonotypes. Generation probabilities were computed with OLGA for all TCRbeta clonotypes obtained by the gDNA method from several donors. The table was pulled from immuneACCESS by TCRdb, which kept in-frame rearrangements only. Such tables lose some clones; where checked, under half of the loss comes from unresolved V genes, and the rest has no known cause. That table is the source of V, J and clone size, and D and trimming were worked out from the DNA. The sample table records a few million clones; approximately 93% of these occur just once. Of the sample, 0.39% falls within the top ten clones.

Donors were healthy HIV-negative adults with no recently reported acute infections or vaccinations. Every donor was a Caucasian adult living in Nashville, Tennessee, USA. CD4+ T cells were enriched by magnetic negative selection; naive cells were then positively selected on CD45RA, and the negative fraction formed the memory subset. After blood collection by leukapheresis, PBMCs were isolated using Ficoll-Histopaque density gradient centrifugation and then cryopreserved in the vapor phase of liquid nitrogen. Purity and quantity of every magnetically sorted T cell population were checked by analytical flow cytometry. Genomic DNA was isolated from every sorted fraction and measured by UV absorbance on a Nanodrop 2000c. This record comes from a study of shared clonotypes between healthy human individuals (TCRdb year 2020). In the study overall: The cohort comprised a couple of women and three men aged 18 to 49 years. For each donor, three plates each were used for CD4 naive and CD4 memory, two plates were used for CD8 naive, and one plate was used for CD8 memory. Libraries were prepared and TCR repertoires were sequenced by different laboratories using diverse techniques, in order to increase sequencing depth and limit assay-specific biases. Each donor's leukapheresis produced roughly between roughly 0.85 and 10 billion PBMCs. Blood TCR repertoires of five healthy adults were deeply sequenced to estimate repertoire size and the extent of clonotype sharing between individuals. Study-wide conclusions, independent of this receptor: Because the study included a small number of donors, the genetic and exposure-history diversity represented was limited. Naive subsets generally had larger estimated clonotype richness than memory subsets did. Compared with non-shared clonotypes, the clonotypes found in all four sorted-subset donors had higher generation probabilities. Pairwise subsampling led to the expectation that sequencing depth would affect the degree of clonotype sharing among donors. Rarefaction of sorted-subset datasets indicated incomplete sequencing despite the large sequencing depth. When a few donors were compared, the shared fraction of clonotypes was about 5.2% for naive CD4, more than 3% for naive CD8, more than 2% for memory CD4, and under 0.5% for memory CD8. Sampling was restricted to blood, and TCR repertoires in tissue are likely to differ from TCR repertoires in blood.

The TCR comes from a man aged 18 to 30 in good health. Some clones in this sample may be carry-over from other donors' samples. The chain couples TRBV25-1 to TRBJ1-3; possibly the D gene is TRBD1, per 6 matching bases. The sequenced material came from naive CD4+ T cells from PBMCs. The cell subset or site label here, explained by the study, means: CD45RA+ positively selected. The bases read TGTGCCAGCAGTGAAGGGGGCAGAAACACCATATATTTT. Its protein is CASSEGGRNTIYF.